This TCR beta chain was obtained from a study of CD4 T cells in relation to SARS-CoV-2 and coronaviruses. Unexposed donor CD4+ T cells date from 2011-2018, before the COVID-19 pandemic. CD4+ T cells were isolated from the cells after around 11 days of culture. Cells permitting, SARS-CoV-2 S/N and four cold-coronavirus spikes were tested on unexposed-donor CD4+ T cells. Overall study results and limits: No donor gave both pre-pandemic and post-infection samples. This crossreactivity analysis covered spike protein alone, no other viral proteins.

Sequenced by immunoSEQ multiplex PCR; TCRdb stores in-frame clones only, minus some. The table has about 29,000 clones, 75% to 80% seen once. Germline V lookup: CDR1 SNHLY, CDR2 FYNNEI. There are 14 residues in the CDR3. Trimming stripped 6 bases from V and 0 bases from J, with 11 bases between. With respect to this clone: Its specificity is not known.

This TCR came from a human donor in good health. Sample: CD4+ T cells from PBMCs, cultured in vitro. The V and J genes are TRBV2 and TRBJ1-2; a weak D match, TRBD1 (5 bases). The DNA for the CDR3 is TGTGCCAGCAGGGGGGGGAGGTCTAACTATGGCTACACCTTC. This sequence encodes CASRGGRSNYGYTF.